Listed below are T cell receptor beta chains from one sample, sequenced in a study of blood T cell repertoires in COVID-19. The method was immunoSEQ multiplex PCR; TCRdb's version includes in-frame clones alone and lacks a portion of them. The data hold roughly 200,000 clones, with roughly 90% observed a single time. The specimen was PBMCs or T cells enriched from blood (not recorded which). The receptors were sampled from a woman aged 25 to 45 who had recovered from COVID-19. Both conserved end residues are part of each CDR3. The D gene is left open where the match is weak. The listing skips clone size in some rows; elsewhere it reads once, few, many or a size class.

J,size,D,V,DNA,CDR3
TRBJ2-1,NA,TRBD2,TRBV4-3,TGCGCCAGCAGCCCCTTGGATGAAGGACTAGCGAAAAGGGAGCAGTTCTTC,CASSPLDEGLAKREQFF
TRBJ2-5,NA,NA,TRBV7-9,TGTGCCAGCAGCTTAGATGGGAGACTAGTCCGGGAGACCCAGTACTTC,CASSLDGRLVRETQYF
TRBJ2-5,once,NA,TRBV6-6,TGTGCCAGCAGAATTCTAGAGACCCAGTACTTC,CASRILETQYF
TRBJ1-6,NA,NA,TRBV5-1,TGCGCCAGCAGCTTGGGGGGCCAAAATTCACCCCTCCACTTT,CASSLGGQNSPLHF
TRBJ1-3,NA,NA,TRBV30,TGTGCCTGGACAAGACCGGGACTTGGAAACACCATATATTTT,CAWTRPGLGNTIYF
TRBJ1-1,NA,NA,TRBV19,TGTGCCAGTAGTATAGGGGGCGAAGCTTTCTTT,CASSIGGEAFF
TRBJ2-5,NA,TRBD2,TRBV9,TGTGCCAGCAGCCCCGGTGGGGGGGTGGCAGAGACCCAGTACTTC,CASSPGGGVAETQYF
TRBJ2-5,NA,TRBD1,TRBV19,TGTGCCAGTAGCCTAGGAGCGGACAGGGGGGAGACCCAGTACTTC,CASSLGADRGETQYF
TRBJ1-1,NA,TRBD1,TRBV30,TGTGCCTGGAGTTTACAGGGGTTAGCTGAAGCTTTCTTT,CAWSLQGLAEAFF
TRBJ2-2,NA,NA,TRBV6-5,TGTGCCAGCAATAACAAAGACGGGGAGCTGTTTTTT,CASNNKDGELFF
TRBJ1-2,few,NA,TRBV6-6,TGTGCCAGCAGTTATCGGGGCTACACCTTC,CASSYRGYTF
TRBJ1-5,NA,NA,TRBV9,TGTGCCAGCAGCGAACAGGGTAGCAATCAGCCCCAGCATTTT,CASSEQGSNQPQHF
TRBJ1-2,NA,TRBD1,TRBV19,TGTGCCAGTAGTCTCGGGACAGCGAACTATGGCTACACCTTC,CASSLGTANYGYTF
TRBJ1-6,NA,NA,TRBV6-1,TGTGCCAGCAGTGTCCCGGGGGGGAGCTCCTATAATTCACCCCTCCACTTT,CASSVPGGSSYNSPLHF
TRBJ1-2,NA,TRBD1,TRBV6-2/TRBV6-3,TGTGCCAGCAGTTATGGACAGGGGGCTCACTATGGCTACACCTTC,CASSYGQGAHYGYTF
TRBJ2-5,NA,NA,TRBV7-2,TGTGCCAGCAGCTCCGCGGGAGAGACCCAGTACTTC,CASSSAGETQYF
TRBJ2-5,NA,TRBD2,TRBV7-2,TGTGCCAGCAGCTTACCCCTTAGCGGGAGACAGACCCAGTACTTC,CASSLPLSGRQTQYF
TRBJ2-1,few,TRBD2,TRBV7-3,TGTGCCAGCAGCCCCCAGCGGGAGTCGGGAGTTGAGCAGTTCTTC,CASSPQRESGVEQFF
TRBJ2-1,few,NA,TRBV4-1,TGCGCCAGCAGCCAACTCTCTGCACTGAACCGAGACAATGAGCAGTTCTTC,CASSQLSALNRDNEQFF
TRBJ1-4,once,TRBD1,TRBV6-5,TGTGCCAGCAGTCTGACAGGGACTAATGAAAAACTGTTTTTT,CASSLTGTNEKLFF
TRBJ1-2,NA,TRBD1,TRBV6-1,TGTGCCAGCAGTGAACCAGGGGGGAACTATGGCTACACCTTC,CASSEPGGNYGYTF
TRBJ2-1,NA,NA,TRBV5-1,TGCGCCAGCCGCCCGGGGGAGAGGTATAGTGAGCAGTTCTTC,CASRPGERYSEQFF
TRBJ2-7,NA,NA,TRBV2,TGTGCCAGCAGAGAACGGGGGAGCTCCTACGAGCAGTACTTC,CASRERGSSYEQYF
TRBJ1-2,once,NA,TRBV7-3,TGTGCCAGCAGCCTAACTTCGGAGGCCGGCTACACCTTC,CASSLTSEAGYTF
TRBJ2-5,NA,TRBD2,TRBV14,TGTGCCAGCAGCAAAGGGGGACTAGCGGTGTACCAAGAGACCCAGTACTTC,CASSKGGLAVYQETQYF
TRBJ1-5,NA,NA,TRBV27,TGTGCCAGCAGTTTGACCAGAGGTGGCAATCAGCCCCAGCATTTT,CASSLTRGGNQPQHF
TRBJ2-2,NA,TRBD1,TRBV4-2,TGTGCCAGCAGCCAAGACGTCAGGGGGAGCGCCGGGGAGCTGTTTTTT,CASSQDVRGSAGELFF
TRBJ1-1,NA,NA,TRBV28,TGTGCCAGCAGTCCCGTCTCATTGGGGGACATGCGCACTGAAGCTTTCTTT,CASSPVSLGDMRTEAFF
TRBJ1-1,NA,NA,TRBV21-1,TGTGCCAGCAGCTTGTGGGGGGTTACTGAAGCTTTCTTT,CASSLWGVTEAFF
TRBJ2-2,NA,NA,TRBV18,TGTGCCAGCTCACCTCGGACAGAAAACACCGGGGAGCTGTTTTTT,CASSPRTENTGELFF
TRBJ2-3,once,NA,TRBV6-2/TRBV6-3,TGTGCCAGCAGTTACTCGTCAACCCGGGGGTACACAGATACGCAGTATTTT,CASSYSSTRGYTDTQYF
TRBJ1-2,NA,NA,TRBV18,TGTGCCAGCTCACCGGACAGAGCTAACTATGGCTACACCTTC,CASSPDRANYGYTF
TRBJ1-1,NA,NA,TRBV9,TGTGCCAGCAGCGTTACGGACAGAATGAACACTGAAGCTTTCTTT,CASSVTDRMNTEAFF
TRBJ2-7,NA,TRBD2,TRBV6-5,TGTGCCAGCACCCTACTAGCGGGGCCGTACGAGCAGTACTTC,CASTLLAGPYEQYF
TRBJ2-2,NA,NA,TRBV6-4,TGTGCCAGCAGTGCCCAGGACAGCCCTAACACCGGGGAGCTGTTTTTT,CASSAQDSPNTGELFF
TRBJ1-1,NA,NA,TRBV3-1/TRBV3-2,TGTGCCAGCAGCCAAGATTTTCCGGGACAACGGTATGGGGCTGAAGCTTTCTTT,CASSQDFPGQRYGAEAFF
TRBJ1-3,NA,NA,TRBV4-2,TGTGCCAGCAGCCAAGATTTGCAGGTCTCTGGAAACACCATATATTTT,CASSQDLQVSGNTIYF
TRBJ2-3,few,TRBD2,TRBV2,TGTGCCAGCAGTGACCGGGACTATAAGTCAGATACGCAGTATTTT,CASSDRDYKSDTQYF
TRBJ2-3,NA,TRBD2,TRBV14,TGTGCCAGCAGCCAAGGATTGGCTAGCGGGGGGGCCATAGATACGCAGTATTTT,CASSQGLASGGAIDTQYF
TRBJ1-1,NA,NA,TRBV18,TGTGCCAGCTCACCACCGCGGAAAAACAGGGACACTGAAGCTTTCTTT,CASSPPRKNRDTEAFF
TRBJ2-1,NA,TRBD2,TRBV9,TGTGCCAGCAGCGTATTGGCTGCGGGGGGTTCCTACAATGAGCAGTTCTTC,CASSVLAAGGSYNEQFF